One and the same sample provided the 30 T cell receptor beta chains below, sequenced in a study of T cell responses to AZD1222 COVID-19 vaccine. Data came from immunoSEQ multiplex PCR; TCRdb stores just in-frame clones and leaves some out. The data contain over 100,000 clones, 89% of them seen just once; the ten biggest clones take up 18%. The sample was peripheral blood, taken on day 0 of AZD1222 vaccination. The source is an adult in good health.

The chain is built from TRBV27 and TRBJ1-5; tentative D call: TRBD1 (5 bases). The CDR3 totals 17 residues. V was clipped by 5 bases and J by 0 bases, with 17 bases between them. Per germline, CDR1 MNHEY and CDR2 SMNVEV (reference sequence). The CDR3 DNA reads TGTGCCAGCAGTGTTCGGAGGACAAGAAATAGCAATCAGCCCCAGCATTTT. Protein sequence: CASSVRRTRNSNQPQHF.

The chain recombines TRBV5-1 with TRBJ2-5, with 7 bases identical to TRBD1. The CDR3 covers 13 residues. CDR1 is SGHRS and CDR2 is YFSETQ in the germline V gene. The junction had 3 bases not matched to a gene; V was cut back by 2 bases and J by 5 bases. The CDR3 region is CASSLSRGETQYF. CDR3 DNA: TGCGCCAGCAGCTTAAGCAGGGGGGAGACCCAGTACTTC.

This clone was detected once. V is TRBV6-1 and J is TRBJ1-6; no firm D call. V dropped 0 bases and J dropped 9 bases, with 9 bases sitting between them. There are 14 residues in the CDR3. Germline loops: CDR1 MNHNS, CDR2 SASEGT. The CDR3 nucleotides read TGTGCCAGCAGTGAAGCTGACCGCCTTTCACCCCTCCACTTT. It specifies CASSEADRLSPLHF.

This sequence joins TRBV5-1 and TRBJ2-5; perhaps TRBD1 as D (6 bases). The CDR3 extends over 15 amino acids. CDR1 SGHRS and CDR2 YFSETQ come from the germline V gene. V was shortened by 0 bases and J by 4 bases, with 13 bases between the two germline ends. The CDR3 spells CASSLGQNRVETQYF. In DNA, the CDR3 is TGCGCCAGCAGCTTGGGGCAGAACAGGGTAGAGACCCAGTACTTC.

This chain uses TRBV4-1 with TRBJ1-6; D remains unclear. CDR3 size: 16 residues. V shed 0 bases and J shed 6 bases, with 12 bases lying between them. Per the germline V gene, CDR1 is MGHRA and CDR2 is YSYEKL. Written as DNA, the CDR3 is TGCGCCAGCAGCCAAGAAATCGGTCAGTTTAATTCACCCCTCCACTTT. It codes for CASSQEIGQFNSPLHF.

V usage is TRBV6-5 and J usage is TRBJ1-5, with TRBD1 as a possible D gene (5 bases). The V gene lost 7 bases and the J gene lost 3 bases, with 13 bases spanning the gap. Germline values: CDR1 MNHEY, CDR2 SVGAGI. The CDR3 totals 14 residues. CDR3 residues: CASKPDSSNQPQHF. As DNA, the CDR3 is TGTGCCAGCAAACCCGACAGCTCCAATCAGCCCCAGCATTTT.

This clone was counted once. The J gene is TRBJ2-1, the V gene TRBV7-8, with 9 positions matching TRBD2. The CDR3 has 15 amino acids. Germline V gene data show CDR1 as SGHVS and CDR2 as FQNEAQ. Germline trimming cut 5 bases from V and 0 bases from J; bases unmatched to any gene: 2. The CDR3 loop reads CASSEAGGSYNEQFF. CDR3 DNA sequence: TGTGCCAGCAGCGAAGCGGGGGGCTCCTACAATGAGCAGTTCTTC.

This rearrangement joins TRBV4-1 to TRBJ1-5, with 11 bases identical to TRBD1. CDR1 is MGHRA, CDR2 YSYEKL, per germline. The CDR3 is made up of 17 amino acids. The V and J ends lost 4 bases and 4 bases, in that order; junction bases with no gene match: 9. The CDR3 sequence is CASSRGDRGSINQPQHF. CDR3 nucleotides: TGCGCCAGCAGCCGGGGGGACAGGGGGTCTATTAATCAGCCCCAGCATTTT.

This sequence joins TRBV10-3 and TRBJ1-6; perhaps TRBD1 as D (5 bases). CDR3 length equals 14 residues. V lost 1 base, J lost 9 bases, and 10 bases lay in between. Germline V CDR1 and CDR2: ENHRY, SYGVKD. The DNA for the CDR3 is TGTGCCATCAGTGAGTGGCCAGGGCCTTCACCCCTCCACTTT. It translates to CAISEWPGPSPLHF.

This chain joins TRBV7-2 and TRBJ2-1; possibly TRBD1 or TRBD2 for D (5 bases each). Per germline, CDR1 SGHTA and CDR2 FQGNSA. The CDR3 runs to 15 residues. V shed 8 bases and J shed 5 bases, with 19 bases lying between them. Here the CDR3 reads CASSEGSGGNNEQFF. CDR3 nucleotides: TGTGCCAGCTCTGAGGGGAGTGGGGGTAACAATGAGCAGTTCTTC.

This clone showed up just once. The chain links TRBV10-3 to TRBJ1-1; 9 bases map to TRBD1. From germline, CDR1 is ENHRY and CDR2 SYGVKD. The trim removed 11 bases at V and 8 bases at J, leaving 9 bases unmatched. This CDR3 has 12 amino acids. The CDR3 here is CAAAEQGAEAFF. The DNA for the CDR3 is TGTGCCGCGGCTGAACAGGGGGCCGAAGCTTTCTTT.

DNA of the CDR3: TGTGCCAGCAGCGTAAGATCAGGGGACACCGGGGAGCTGTTTTTT. Its protein is CASSVRSGDTGELFF. The gene calls are TRBV9 and TRBJ2-2; D possibly corresponds to TRBD1 (6 bases). CDR3 size: 15 residues. CDR1 and CDR2 (germline): SGDLS, YYNGEE. V lost 1 base and J 3 bases, leaving 10 bases between the germline ends.

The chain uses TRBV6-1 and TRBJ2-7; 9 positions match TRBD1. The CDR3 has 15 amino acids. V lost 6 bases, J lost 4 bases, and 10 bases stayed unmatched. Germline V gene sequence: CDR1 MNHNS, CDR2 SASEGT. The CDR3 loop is CASRDPGQGYYEQYF. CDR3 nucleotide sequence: TGTGCCAGCAGGGACCCGGGACAGGGATATTACGAGCAGTACTTC.

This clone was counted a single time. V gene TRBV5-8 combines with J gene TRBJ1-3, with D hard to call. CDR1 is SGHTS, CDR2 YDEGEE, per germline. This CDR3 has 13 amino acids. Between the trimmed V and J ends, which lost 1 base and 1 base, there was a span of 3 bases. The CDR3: CASSLPSGNTIYF. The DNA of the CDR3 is TGTGCCAGCAGCTTGCCGTCTGGAAACACCATATATTTT.

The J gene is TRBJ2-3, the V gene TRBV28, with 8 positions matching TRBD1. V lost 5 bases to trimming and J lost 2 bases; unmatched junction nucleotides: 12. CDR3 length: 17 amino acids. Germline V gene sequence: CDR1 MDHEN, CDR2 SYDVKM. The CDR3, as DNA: TGTGCCAGCAGTCGCCTGGGACAGGCCTCTCTCACAGATACGCAGTATTTT. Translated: CASSRLGQASLTDTQYF.

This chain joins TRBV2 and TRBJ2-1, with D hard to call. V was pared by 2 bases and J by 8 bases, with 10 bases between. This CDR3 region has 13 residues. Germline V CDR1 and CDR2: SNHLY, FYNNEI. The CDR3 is CASSERVIDEQFF. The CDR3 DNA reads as TGTGCCAGCAGTGAAAGGGTAATCGATGAGCAGTTCTTC.

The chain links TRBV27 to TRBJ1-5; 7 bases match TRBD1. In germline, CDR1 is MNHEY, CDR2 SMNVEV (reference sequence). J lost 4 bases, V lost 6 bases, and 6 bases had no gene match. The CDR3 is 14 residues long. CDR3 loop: CASSRGTENQPQHF. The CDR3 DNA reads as TGTGCCAGCAGCCGAGGGACAGAGAATCAGCCCCAGCATTTT.

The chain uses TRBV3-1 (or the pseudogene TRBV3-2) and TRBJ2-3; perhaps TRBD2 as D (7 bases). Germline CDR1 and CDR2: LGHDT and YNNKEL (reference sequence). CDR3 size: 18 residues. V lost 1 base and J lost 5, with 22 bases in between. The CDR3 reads CASSQGWGGPGYQDTQYF. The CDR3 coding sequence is TGTGCCAGCAGCCAAGGTTGGGGGGGGCCGGGGTATCAAGATACGCAGTATTTT.

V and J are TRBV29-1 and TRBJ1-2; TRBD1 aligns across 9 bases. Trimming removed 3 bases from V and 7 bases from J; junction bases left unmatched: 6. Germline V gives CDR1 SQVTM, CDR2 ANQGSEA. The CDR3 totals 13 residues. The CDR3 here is CSVEGQGLSGYTF. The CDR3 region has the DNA TGCAGCGTTGAGGGACAGGGCCTCAGTGGCTACACCTTC.

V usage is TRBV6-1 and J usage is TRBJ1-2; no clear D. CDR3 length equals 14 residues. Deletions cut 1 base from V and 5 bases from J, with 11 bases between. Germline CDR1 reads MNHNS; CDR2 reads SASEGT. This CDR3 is CASSEGSGPYGYTF. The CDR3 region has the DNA TGTGCCAGCAGTGAAGGGAGCGGACCTTATGGCTACACCTTC.

The CDR3 loop reads CASSRAGSINEQFF. DNA of the CDR3: TGTGCTTCCTCGCGCGCGGGGTCCATCAATGAGCAGTTCTTC. The V gene is TRBV7-3, the J gene TRBJ2-1, with TRBD2 as a possible D gene (6 bases). Germline V lookup: CDR1 SGHTA, CDR2 FQGTGA. This CDR3 is 14 amino acids long.

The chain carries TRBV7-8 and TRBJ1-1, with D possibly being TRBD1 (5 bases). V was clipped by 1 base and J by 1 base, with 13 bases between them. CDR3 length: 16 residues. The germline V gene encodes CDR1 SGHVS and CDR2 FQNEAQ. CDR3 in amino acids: CASSLGSRGPNTEAFF. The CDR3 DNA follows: TGTGCCAGCAGCTTAGGGTCGCGGGGACCGAACACTGAAGCTTTCTTT. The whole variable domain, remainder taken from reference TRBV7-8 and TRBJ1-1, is GAGVSQSPRYKVAKRGQDVALRCDPISGHVSLFWYQQALGQGPEFLTYFQNEAQLDKSGLPSDRFFAERPEGSVSTLKIQRTQQEDSAVYLCASSLGSRGPNTEAFFGQGTRLTVV.

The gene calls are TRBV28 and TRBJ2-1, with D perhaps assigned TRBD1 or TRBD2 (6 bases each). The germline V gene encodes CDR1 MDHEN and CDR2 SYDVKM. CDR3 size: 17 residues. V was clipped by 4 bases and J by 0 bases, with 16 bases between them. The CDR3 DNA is TGTGCCAGCAGTTCGGGGGCAGGAGGGGCCTCCTACAATGAGCAGTTCTTC. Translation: CASSSGAGGASYNEQFF.

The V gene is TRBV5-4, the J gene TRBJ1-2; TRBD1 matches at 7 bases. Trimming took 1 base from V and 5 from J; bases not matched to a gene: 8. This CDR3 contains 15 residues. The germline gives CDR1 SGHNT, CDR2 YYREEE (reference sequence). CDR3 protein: CASSLLEGARYGYTF. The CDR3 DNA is TGTGCCAGCAGCTTGTTGGAGGGGGCACGTTATGGCTACACCTTC.

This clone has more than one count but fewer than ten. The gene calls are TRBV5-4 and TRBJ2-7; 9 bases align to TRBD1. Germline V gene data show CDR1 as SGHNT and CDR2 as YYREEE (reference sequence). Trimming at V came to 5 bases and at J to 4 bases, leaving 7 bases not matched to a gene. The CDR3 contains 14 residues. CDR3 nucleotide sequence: TGTGCCAGCAGAATACAGGGGGCAGGGTACGAGCAGTACTTC. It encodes CASRIQGAGYEQYF.

The CDR3 DNA is TGTGCCAGCTCACCCGGAGGGAGTTCAACTAATGAAAAACTGTTTTTT. Its translation is CASSPGGSSTNEKLFF. This chain joins TRBV18 and TRBJ1-4; no clear D gene. The germline V gene has CDR1 KGHSH and CDR2 LQKENI. Trimming removed 3 bases from V and 0 bases from J, with 11 bases in between. CDR3 length: 16 amino acids.

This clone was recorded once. The CDR3 coding sequence is TGCGCCAGCAGCTTGGAGCATCTGAACACTGAAGCTTTCTTT. Its protein product is CASSLEHLNTEAFF. The chain joins TRBV5-1 to TRBJ1-1; D remains ambiguous. CDR1 and CDR2 from the germline V gene are SGHRS and YFSETQ. The V and J ends lost 0 bases and 0 bases respectively, with 6 bases between them. The CDR3 covers 14 residues.

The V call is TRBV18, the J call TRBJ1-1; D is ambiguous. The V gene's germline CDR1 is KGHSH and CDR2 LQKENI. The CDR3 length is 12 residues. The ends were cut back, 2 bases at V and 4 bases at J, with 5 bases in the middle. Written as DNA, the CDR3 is TGTGCCAGCTCACCAGGGGTCACTGAAGCTTTCTTT. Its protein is CASSPGVTEAFF.

The CDR3 region is CASGLFSYNEQFF. In nucleotides, the CDR3 is TGTGCTAGTGGTTTGTTCAGCTACAATGAGCAGTTCTTC. The gene calls are TRBV12-5 and TRBJ2-1, with unresolved D. Between the trimmed V and J ends, which lost 2 bases and 3 bases, there was a span of 5 bases. Germline V gives CDR1 LGHNT, CDR2 FRNRAP. The CDR3 runs 13 residues.

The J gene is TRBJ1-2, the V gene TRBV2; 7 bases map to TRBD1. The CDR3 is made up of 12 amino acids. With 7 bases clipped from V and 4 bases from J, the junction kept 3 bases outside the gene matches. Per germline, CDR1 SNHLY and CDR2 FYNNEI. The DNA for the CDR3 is TGTGCCAGCACCGGACAGGTCTATGGCTACACCTTC. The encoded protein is CASTGQVYGYTF.